This TCR beta chain appears in the sequencing data of a study of T-cell memory formation after mild COVID-19. The overall study: The two donors had largely donor-specific TCR clusters. Study results and caveats: The SARS-CoV-2 specificity of second-wave clones reaching peak at day 37 remained unverified. Clones contracting day 15 to 85 were balanced CD4/CD8; later expanders leaned CD4+.

This clonotype showed up just a few times. The antigen remains undetermined. V lost 6 bases to trimming and J lost 2 bases; unmatched junction nucleotides: 7. Germline V gives CDR1 SQVTM, CDR2 ANQGSEA. The CDR3 has 15 amino acids. It was 5'RACE with constant-segment primers that produced the TCR alpha and TCR beta cDNA libraries, which carried sample barcodes and UMIs. TCRdb re-called the 5' RACE reads with MiXCR, one entry per CDR3 protein. This table has more than 400,000 distinct CDR3 sequences, 18% appearing once. The J gene is TRBJ2-3, the V gene TRBV29-1; 11 nucleotides match TRBD2. This sequence originates from an adult woman who had mild COVID-19 (a few samples of this study predate the infection). Cell type and time point are not known. Sequencing was done on a sample of PBMCs or a T cell subset sorted from them (not recorded which). This CDR3 reads CSVEGLADHTDTQYF. CDR3 nucleotide sequence: TGCAGCGTCGAGGGACTAGCGGACCACACAGATACGCAGTATTTT.